Presented here are 21 T cell receptor beta chains from one specimen sequenced in a study of T cell responses to AZD1222 COVID-19 vaccine. Profiling relied on immunoSEQ multiplex PCR, and the TCRdb table lists in-frame clones only, not all of them. Seen here are 200,000 or so clones, 94% observed once, and the top ten hold 9.2%. Sample: peripheral blood, taken on day 0 of AZD1222 vaccination. These receptor sequences come from an adult in good health.

The chain combines TRBV19 with TRBJ2-7; tentative D call: TRBD1 (5 bases). V dropped 4 bases and J dropped 4 bases, with 11 bases sitting between them. Germline V gene sequence: CDR1 LNHDA, CDR2 SQIVND (reference sequence). CDR3 length: 13 residues. CDR3 coding DNA: TGTGCCAGTAGTAGGCCACCAGGGTACGAGCAGTACTTC. The encoded protein is CASSRPPGYEQYF.

The V gene is TRBV5-4, the J gene TRBJ1-1; D gene uncertain. The CDR3 has 14 residues. Trimming shortened V by 3 bases and J by 1 base, and 10 bases separated the two germline ends. Germline loops: CDR1 SGHNT, CDR2 YYREEE (reference sequence). The CDR3 nucleotides read TGTGCCAGCAGCTCCCTAGGAGCGAACACTGAAGCTTTCTTT. Encoded protein: CASSSLGANTEAFF.

This clone showed up just a few times. This sequence joins TRBV27 and TRBJ2-7, with 12 bases aligning to TRBD1. V was clipped by 5 bases and J by 6 bases; unmatched bases: 8. CDR3 length: 15 amino acids. CDR1 is MNHEY, CDR2 SMNVEV, per germline (reference sequence). The CDR3 loop reads CASSGPGQGAREQYF. CDR3 bases: TGTGCCAGCAGTGGTCCGGGACAGGGGGCGCGCGAGCAGTACTTC.

V and J are TRBV7-9 and TRBJ1-2; 7 positions agree with TRBD1. The CDR3 is 14 amino acids. V shed 4 bases and J 4 bases; nucleotides not matched to a gene: 6. Germline CDR1 SEHNR, CDR2 FQNEAQ (reference sequence). The CDR3 here is CASSSGGFSYGYTF. Here the CDR3 DNA reads TGTGCCAGCAGCTCAGGGGGGTTTAGCTATGGCTACACCTTC.

The genes are TRBV20-1 and TRBJ2-2, with D uncertain. Per the germline V gene, CDR1 is DFQATT and CDR2 is SNEGSKA (reference sequence). Trimming removed 3 bases at V and 2 bases at J, with 7 bases between. The CDR3 totals 13 residues. CDR3 loop: CSASRSNTGELFF. CDR3 DNA: TGCAGTGCTAGTCGGTCTAACACCGGGGAGCTGTTTTTT.

This chain uses TRBV6-4 with TRBJ1-4; the match to TRBD1 covers 7 bases. Germline V lookup: CDR1 MRHNA, CDR2 SNTAGT. With 7 bases clipped from V and 7 bases from J, the junction kept 9 bases outside the gene matches. This CDR3 has 14 residues. CDR3 DNA: TGTGCCAGCAATCGACAGGGAAGGAGTGAAAAACTGTTTTTT. Protein product: CASNRQGRSEKLFF.

Only one count was recorded for this clone. The J gene is TRBJ1-5, the V gene TRBV6-5; D is undetermined. V dropped 4 bases and J dropped 7 bases, with 11 bases sitting between them. This CDR3 is built from 13 residues. Germline V gives CDR1 MNHEY, CDR2 SVGAGI. CDR3 protein: CASSSSPWQPQHF. The CDR3 DNA is TGTGCCAGCAGTTCCTCCCCTTGGCAGCCCCAGCATTTT.

The gene calls are TRBV7-2 and TRBJ2-1, with D possibly being TRBD1 (6 bases). Trimming removed 7 bases at V and 9 bases at J, with 10 bases between. The germline V gene encodes CDR1 SGHTA and CDR2 FQGNSA. The CDR3 runs to 11 residues. The chain's CDR3 is CASTKGGEQFF. In nucleotides, the CDR3 is TGTGCCAGCACCAAAGGGGGTGAGCAGTTCTTC.

The rearrangement links TRBV27 to TRBJ2-3; D is undetermined. The germline CDR1 and CDR2 sequences are MNHEY and SMNVEV (reference sequence). The CDR3 runs to 12 residues. V lost 6 bases to trimming and J lost 7 bases, with 11 bases between them. The DNA for the CDR3 is TGTGCCAGCAGGGGCCCGCGATATACGCAGTATTTT. Amino acids: CASRGPRYTQYF.

This rearrangement joins TRBV5-1 to TRBJ1-2; the D is unclear. The germline V gene encodes CDR1 SGHRS and CDR2 YFSETQ. This CDR3 region has 14 residues. Trimming took off 1 base at V and 0 bases at J, with 7 bases between the two ends. The CDR3 region is CASSLTRSNYGYTF. CDR3 nucleotide sequence: TGCGCCAGCAGCTTGACCAGATCTAACTATGGCTACACCTTC.

A word on this clone: Other DNA sequences within the sample encode an identical CDR3. The chain has TRBV7-3 and TRBJ1-1; 9 bases are shared with TRBD1. Germline V gives CDR1 SGHTA, CDR2 FQGTGA. The CDR3 totals 14 residues. The trim removed 5 bases at V and 2 bases at J, leaving 3 bases unmatched. CDR3 sequence (DNA): TGTGCCAGCAGCCCGGGACAGGGAAACACTGAAGCTTTCTTT. Its protein is CASSPGQGNTEAFF. The complete variable domain, with remaining parts taken from reference TRBV7-3 and TRBJ1-1, reads GAGVSQTPSNKVTEKGKYVELRCDPISGHTALYWYRQSLGQGPEFLIYFQGTGAADDSGLPNDRFFAVRPEGSVSTLKIQRTERGDSAVYLCASSPGQGNTEAFFGQGTRLTVV.

The chain combines TRBV19 with TRBJ2-6; D uncertain. The V and J ends lost 0 bases and 12 bases respectively, with 12 bases between them. In germline, CDR1 is LNHDA, CDR2 SQIVND (reference sequence). The CDR3 covers 14 residues. The CDR3 protein is CASSIDMGMGVLTF. CDR3 sequence (DNA): TGTGCCAGTAGTATAGATATGGGTATGGGCGTCCTGACTTTC.

The chain recombines TRBV9 with TRBJ1-3, with D hard to call. Germline V lookup: CDR1 SGDLS, CDR2 YYNGEE. V was trimmed by 0 bases and J by 4 bases, leaving 5 bases between them. The CDR3 is 13 amino acids. CDR3 loop: CASSVVHGNTIYF. In DNA, the CDR3 is TGTGCCAGCAGCGTAGTGCACGGAAACACCATATATTTT.

The gene calls are TRBV9 and TRBJ1-3; D unresolved. V was pared by 0 bases and J by 0 bases, with 13 bases between. Germline assignment: CDR1 SGDLS and CDR2 YYNGEE. The CDR3 has 17 amino acids. As DNA, the CDR3 is TGTGCCAGCAGCGTAGGTGGCACCCGTATCTCTGGAAACACCATATATTTT. Amino acids: CASSVGGTRISGNTIYF.

The V gene is TRBV4-3, the J gene TRBJ1-2; 9 nucleotides agree with TRBD1. Germline V gene data show CDR1 as LGHNA and CDR2 as YSLEER. The CDR3 is 13 amino acids. The trim removed 6 bases at V and 6 bases at J, leaving 5 bases unmatched. The CDR3 DNA reads TGCGCCAGCAGTGGACAGGGGAACGATGGCTACACCTTC. Translation: CASSGQGNDGYTF.

The chain joins TRBV28 to TRBJ1-1, with no clear D. The length of the CDR3 is 14 residues. The V gene's germline CDR1 is MDHEN and CDR2 SYDVKM. The V and J ends lost 2 bases and 3 bases respectively, with 10 bases between them. As DNA, the CDR3 is TGTGCCAGCAGTTTAGCCCGGTTGGACACTGAAGCTTTCTTT. This translates into CASSLARLDTEAFF.

The chain is built from TRBV5-4 and TRBJ2-2; TRBD1 aligns across 7 bases. CDR1 SGHNT and CDR2 YYREEE come from the germline V gene (reference sequence). The length of the CDR3 is 17 residues. Trimming cost V 0 bases and J 2 bases; bases outside gene matches: 7. The CDR3 loop reads CASSLEGGASNTGELFF. DNA of the CDR3: TGTGCCAGCAGCTTGGAAGGGGGCGCTTCTAACACCGGGGAGCTGTTTTTT.

The chain joins TRBV2 to TRBJ1-1; a possible D gene is TRBD1 (5 bases). V was pared by 8 bases and J by 1 base, with 11 bases between. Germline V gene sequence: CDR1 SNHLY, CDR2 FYNNEI. CDR3 length equals 13 residues. Here the CDR3 DNA reads TGTGCCAGCCGGGGCAACAGGAACACTGAAGCTTTCTTT. This gives the protein CASRGNRNTEAFF.

The chain joins TRBV3-1 (or the pseudogene TRBV3-2) to TRBJ2-2; the match to TRBD1 covers 9 bases. The germline V gene encodes CDR1 LGHDT and CDR2 YNNKEL (reference sequence). The CDR3 has 16 residues. The junction had 10 bases not matched to a gene; V was cut back by 6 bases and J by 5 bases. CDR3 bases: TGTGCCAGCAGGCGACCCGGGACAGGGAGAACCGGGGAGCTGTTTTTT. As protein: CASRRPGTGRTGELFF.

V is TRBV19 and J is TRBJ2-6, with D perhaps TRBD2 (6 bases). CDR1 is LNHDA, CDR2 SQIVND, per germline (reference sequence). V gave up 5 bases and J gave up 2 bases, with 13 bases separating them. This CDR3 has 16 amino acids. The CDR3 DNA sequence: TGTGCCAGTAGTTCCACGAGGAGGGCTGGGGCCAACGTCCTGACTTTC. Translation gives CASSSTRRAGANVLTF.

The chain employs TRBV28 and TRBJ2-6; D uncertain. Per germline, CDR1 MDHEN and CDR2 SYDVKM. The CDR3 has 12 amino acids. Trimming cost V 3 bases and J 5 bases, with 2 bases left between them. CDR3 amino acids: CASSFRANVLTF. DNA of the CDR3: TGTGCCAGCAGTTTTAGGGCCAACGTCCTGACTTTC.